The T cell receptor beta chain under discussion was sequenced for a study of cytomegalovirus exposure and HLA in healthy donors. Amplification used 60 Vbeta primers and 13 Jbeta primers. Per the authors' pipeline: Approximately 12 million of around 85 million unique TCR beta chains were shared, per a later count. Assay: immunoSEQ multiplex PCR; the TCRdb copy retains only in-frame clones and omits some. V, J and clone size are those of that table, while D and trimming were read from the DNA. The sample includes about 130,000 clones, about three quarters of them seen just once. The CDR3 has 13 amino acids. Per the germline V gene, CDR1 is GTSNPN and CDR2 is SVGIG (reference sequence). The V and J ends lost 5 bases and 4 bases respectively, with 15 bases between them.

Specimen: PBMCs. This sequence joins TRBV30 and TRBJ2-7, with D perhaps TRBD2 (5 bases). The sequence was collected from a human donor in good health. This CDR3 is CAWRTGPRYEQYF. The CDR3 bases are TGTGCCTGGCGGACTGGACCGCGGTACGAGCAGTACTTC. Using reference TRBV30 and TRBJ2-7 for the parts outside the CDR3, the full variable domain is SQTIHQWPATLVQPVGSPLSLECTVEGTSNPNLYWYRQAAGRGLQLLFYSVGIGQISSEVPQNLSASRPQDRQFILSSKKLLLSDSGFYLCAWRTGPRYEQYFGPGTRLTVT.